This TCR beta chain is from a study of shared clonotypes between healthy human individuals. Study conclusions and caveats: Richness estimates generally favored naive over memory subsets. An effect of sequencing depth on clonotype sharing among donors was expected. The small donor group covered limited genetic and exposure diversity.

The assay was immunoSEQ multiplex PCR, and TCRdb's table has in-frame clones only and misses some. The repertoire consists of some 550,000 clones, with about 97% occurring once and the leading ten covering approximately 0.057%. V was shortened by 3 bases and J by 3 bases, with 18 bases between the two germline ends. The germline V gene encodes CDR1 MNHEY and CDR2 SMNVEV (reference sequence). The CDR3 totals 16 residues. Turning to this clone: Its antigen is as yet unknown.

The TCR sequence derives from a woman aged 25 to 39 in good health. The specimen was naive CD4+ T cells sorted from blood. As for subset: CD45RA+ positively selected. The chain employs TRBV27 and TRBJ2-7; D ambiguous. The CDR3 loop is CASSLGGRKAVYEQYF. DNA for the CDR3: TGTGCCAGCAGTTTGGGTGGACGAAAAGCAGTCTACGAGCAGTACTTC.